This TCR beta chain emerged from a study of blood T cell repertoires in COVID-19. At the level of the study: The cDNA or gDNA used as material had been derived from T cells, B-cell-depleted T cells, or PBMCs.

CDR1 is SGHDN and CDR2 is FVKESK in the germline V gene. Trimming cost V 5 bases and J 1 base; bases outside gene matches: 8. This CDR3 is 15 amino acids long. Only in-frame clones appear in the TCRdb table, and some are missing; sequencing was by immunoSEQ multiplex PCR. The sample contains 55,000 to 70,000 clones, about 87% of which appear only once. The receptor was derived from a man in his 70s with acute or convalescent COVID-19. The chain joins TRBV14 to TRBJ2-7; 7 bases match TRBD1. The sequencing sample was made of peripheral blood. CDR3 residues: CASSTWTGRSYEQYF. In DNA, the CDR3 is TGTGCCAGCAGCACTTGGACAGGTAGATCCTACGAGCAGTACTTC. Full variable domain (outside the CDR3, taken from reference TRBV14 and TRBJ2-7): EAGVTQFPSHSVIEKGQTVTLRCDPISGHDNLYWYRRVMGKEIKFLLHFVKESKQDESGMPNNRFLAERTGGTYSTLKVQPAELEDSGVYFCASSTWTGRSYEQYFGPGTRLTVT.